The TCR beta chain described here comes from a study of early T cells in non-severe SARS-CoV-2 infection. Study details: Sequenced bulk RNA came from whole blood that was unsorted, and chains were unpaired. Study results and caveats: The study's VDJdb matching favored anti-spike CD8 responses and missed private and CD4 specificities.

Unique molecular identifiers tagged individual cDNA molecules. TCRdb reprocessed the 5' RACE reads with MiXCR, giving one entry per CDR3 protein. The sample yields roughly 100,000 distinct CDR3 sequences, around 13% seen once. The CDR3 length is 14 residues. Germline V gene lookup returns CDR1 KGHSH and CDR2 LQKENI. The germline V and J ends were trimmed by 1 base and 5 bases, with 11 bases remaining between them. This clonotype occurred a few times. Its antigen is unidentified. The rearrangement joins TRBV18 to TRBJ2-5, with D possibly TRBD2 on 5 matching bases. This receptor was obtained from an adult who was a healthcare worker with PCR-confirmed SARS-CoV-2 infection or an uninfected control (not recorded which). Specimen: whole blood. The CDR3 DNA is TGTGCCAGCTCACCACAAGCCGGCGGGGAGACCCAGTACTTC. This sequence encodes CASSPQAGGETQYF.